These 30 T cell receptor beta chains were sequenced from one sample in a study of early T cells in non-severe SARS-CoV-2 infection. MiXCR, applied by TCRdb to the 5' RACE reads, yields one record per CDR3 protein. The sample holds tens of thousands of distinct CDR3 sequences; 9.9% are singletons and the top ten take around 12%. Sequenced: whole blood. The receptors were sampled from an adult who was a healthcare worker with PCR-confirmed SARS-CoV-2 infection or an uninfected control (not recorded which).

In this sample, this clonotype turned up many times. The V gene is TRBV27, the J gene TRBJ1-5, with TRBD1 identical over 11 bases. This CDR3 is built from 13 residues. Per the germline V gene, CDR1 is MNHEY and CDR2 is SMNVEV (reference sequence). The CDR3 here is CATGQGDNQPQHF. In nucleotides, the CDR3 is TGTGCAACGGGACAGGGGGACAATCAGCCCCAGCATTTT.

This clonotype has ten or more counts. V gene TRBV28 combines with J gene TRBJ1-6; 7 bases match TRBD1. The length of the CDR3 is 15 residues. V shed 2 bases, J shed 6 bases, and the junction held 4 bases outside the gene matches. CDR1 is MDHEN, CDR2 SYDVKM, per germline. The CDR3 sequence: CASSLPTGVNSPLHF. The CDR3, as DNA: TGTGCCAGCAGTTTACCCACAGGGGTTAATTCACCCCTCCACTTT.

This clonotype was counted at least ten times. This chain joins TRBV6-5 and TRBJ1-2, with 10 nucleotides matching TRBD1. CDR1 MNHEY and CDR2 SVGAGI come from the germline V gene. The CDR3 is 15 amino acids. With V trimmed by 0 bases and J by 4 bases, 2 bases remained unmatched. Here the CDR3 reads CASSYSRTGGYGYTF. Written as DNA, the CDR3 is TGTGCCAGCAGTTACTCCCGGACAGGGGGCTATGGCTACACCTTC.

The sample holds many counts of this clonotype. This chain links TRBV7-2 with TRBJ1-3; perhaps TRBD1 as D (5 bases). V was clipped by 6 bases and J by 1 base, with 10 bases between them. The CDR3 loop spans 14 amino acids. Germline V gene lookup returns CDR1 SGHTA and CDR2 FQGNSA. The CDR3 reads CASSEGESGNTIYF. The DNA for the CDR3 is TGTGCCAGCAGTGAAGGGGAATCTGGAAACACCATATATTTT.

This clonotype has more than one count but fewer than ten. This chain joins TRBV3-1 and TRBJ2-5, with 10 bases lining up with TRBD2. Germline CDR1 LGHDT, CDR2 YNNKEL (reference sequence). J was trimmed by 7 bases and V by 3 bases; bases with no gene match: 8. The length of the CDR3 is 15 residues. CDR3 sequence: CASSQGRTSGRTQYF. The CDR3 DNA sequence: TGTGCCAGCAGCCAGGGCCGGACTAGCGGACGGACCCAGTACTTC.

This clonotype was seen a handful of times. The CDR3 here is CASSFIIRLGSGANVLTF. CDR3 nucleotides: TGTGCCAGCAGCTTCATAATCCGTCTGGGGTCTGGGGCCAACGTCCTGACTTTC. This chain links TRBV11-1 with TRBJ2-6; no clear D gene. Germline V gene data show CDR1 as SGHAT and CDR2 as FQDESV (reference sequence). V gave up 3 bases and J gave up 1 base, with 16 bases separating them. CDR3 length equals 18 residues.

The chain links TRBV7-9 to TRBJ1-1; D perhaps matches TRBD1 (6 bases). The V and J ends lost 2 bases and 3 bases respectively, with 10 bases between them. The CDR3 extends over 14 amino acids. Germline CDR1 SEHNR, CDR2 FQNEAQ (reference sequence). As DNA, the CDR3 is TGTGCCAGCAGCTTAAGGGGGGATGACACTGAAGCTTTCTTT. Protein: CASSLRGDDTEAFF.

This clonotype has just a few counts. The CDR3 region is CASSAGTGTSGGSYEQYF. CDR3 nucleotide sequence: TGTGCCAGCAGCGCCGGGACTGGGACTAGCGGGGGCTCCTACGAGCAGTACTTC. The rearrangement joins TRBV5-6 to TRBJ2-7; 14 bases fit TRBD2. Germline CDR1 and CDR2: SGHDT and YYEEEE. The CDR3 runs 18 residues. With 4 bases clipped from V and 0 bases from J, the junction kept 9 bases outside the gene matches. Looking up the rest from reference TRBV5-6 and TRBJ2-7 gives the full variable domain: DAGVTQSPTHLIKTRGQQVTLRCSPKSGHDTVSWYQQALGQGPQFIFQYYEEEERQRGNFPDRFSGHQFPNYSSELNVNALLLGDSALYLCASSAGTGTSGGSYEQYFGPGTRLTVT.

This clonotype was seen at least ten times. This rearrangement joins TRBV11-2 to TRBJ2-2; 7 positions match TRBD1. Germline CDR1 is SGHAT and CDR2 is FQNNGV. The CDR3 spans 15 residues. J was trimmed by 1 base and V by 11 bases; bases with no gene match: 10. The CDR3 region is CASQGVTWNTGELFF. DNA of the CDR3: TGTGCCTCGCAGGGGGTGACCTGGAACACCGGGGAGCTGTTTTTT.

This clonotype was recorded a few times. The rearrangement joins TRBV28 to TRBJ2-7, with TRBD1 as a possible D gene (6 bases). V gave up 6 bases and J gave up 6 bases, with 18 bases separating them. Germline loops: CDR1 MDHEN, CDR2 SYDVKM. CDR3 length equals 14 residues. DNA of the CDR3: TGTGCCAGCAGCCCAACAGGGATTCTCCCCGAGCAGTACTTC. Protein sequence: CASSPTGILPEQYF.

This clonotype was picked up many times. The V and J genes are TRBV19 and TRBJ2-2; 7 bases are a match to TRBD1. CDR3 length: 14 amino acids. Trimming removed 4 bases from V and 5 bases from J; junction bases left unmatched: 4. The V gene's germline CDR1 is LNHDA and CDR2 SQIVND (reference sequence). The CDR3 protein is CASSTAGGTGELFF. CDR3 DNA sequence: TGTGCCAGTAGTACCGCAGGGGGAACCGGGGAGCTGTTTTTT.

Of note for this clonotype: One junction end disagrees with the germline gene, perhaps due to a read error. The chain joins TRBV7-9 to TRBJ2-1, with a weak D call TRBD2 (5 bases). The CDR3 loop spans 13 amino acids. Germline lookup yields CDR1 SEHNR and CDR2 FQNEAQ (reference sequence). CDR3: CVSSPLPGNEQFF. CDR3 sequence (DNA): TGTGTCAGCAGCCCTCTGCCGGGAAATGAGCAGTTCTTC.

V gene TRBV29-1 combines with J gene TRBJ2-3; no definite D call. This CDR3 has 13 amino acids. The germline V and J ends were trimmed by 3 bases and 2 bases, with 9 bases remaining between them. Germline assignment: CDR1 SQVTM and CDR2 ANQGSEA. CDR3 in amino acids: CSVESGATDTQYF. The CDR3 coding sequence is TGCAGCGTTGAGAGTGGCGCCACAGATACGCAGTATTTT.

CDR3 in DNA: TGTGCCAGCAGCGTACGCCCGAACACTGAAGCTTTCTTT. It yields the protein CASSVRPNTEAFF. The V and J genes are TRBV9 and TRBJ1-1, with D hard to call. Germline CDR1 is SGDLS and CDR2 is YYNGEE. The CDR3 sequence is 13 residues long. V lost 1 base, J lost 1 base, and 5 bases lay in between.

The rearrangement joins TRBV4-2 to TRBJ1-2, with TRBD1 as a possible D gene (5 bases). Trimming removed 0 bases at V and 5 bases at J, with 19 bases between. Germline V gene data show CDR1 as LGHNA and CDR2 as YNFKEQ. CDR3 length equals 17 residues. The CDR3 here is CASSQDLGGGGLYGYTF. The CDR3 nucleotides read TGTGCCAGCAGCCAAGATCTTGGCGGGGGAGGTCTATATGGCTACACCTTC.

This clonotype was seen repeatedly, ten times or more. The chain joins TRBV29-1 to TRBJ2-1; D is unresolved. Germline CDR1 SQVTM, CDR2 ANQGSEA. The CDR3 extends over 15 amino acids. Between the trimmed V and J ends, which lost 5 bases and 0 bases, there was a span of 14 bases. CDR3 sequence (DNA): TGCAGCGTTTCGAACTGGGGAAGCTCCTACAATGAGCAGTTCTTC. It specifies CSVSNWGSSYNEQFF.

V gene TRBV20-1 combines with J gene TRBJ2-1; TRBD2 aligns across 9 bases. From germline, CDR1 is DFQATT and CDR2 SNEGSKA (reference sequence). The V and J ends lost 1 base and 10 bases, in that order; junction bases with no gene match: 11. The CDR3 has 15 residues. CDR3 region: CSARGQAGGLEEQFF. In DNA, the CDR3 is TGCAGTGCTAGAGGGCAAGCGGGGGGATTGGAGGAGCAGTTCTTC.

In its sample, this clonotype was seen a few times. The rearrangement uses TRBV2 and TRBJ1-1; TRBD1 aligns across 8 bases. This CDR3 is 12 amino acids long. Trimming took 5 bases from V and 6 from J; bases not matched to a gene: 2. CDR1 and CDR2 from the germline V gene are SNHLY and FYNNEI. The CDR3 DNA reads TGTGCCAGCAGTAGGACAGGGTCTGAAGCTTTCTTT. Translated, it gives CASSRTGSEAFF.

This clonotype was observed a few times. The V call is TRBV7-6, the J call TRBJ1-1; tentatively, D is TRBD1 (5 bases). Trimming left V 1 base short and J 4 bases short, with 13 bases between. CDR1 is SGHVS, CDR2 FNYEAQ, per germline. This CDR3 has 15 residues. CDR3 sequence reads: CASSLDAGLGTEAFF. The DNA for the CDR3 is TGTGCCAGCAGCTTAGATGCGGGACTGGGCACTGAAGCTTTCTTT.

This clonotype was detected ten times or more. The chain joins TRBV3-1 to TRBJ2-1; D gene unclear. Deletions cut 5 bases from V and 1 base from J, with 15 bases between. Germline lookup yields CDR1 LGHDT and CDR2 YNNKEL (reference sequence). This CDR3 spans 16 amino acids. The CDR3 DNA reads TGTGCCAGCAGCTCCTCCCGGGCTAGGTCCTACAATGAGCAGTTCTTC. This codes for CASSSSRARSYNEQFF.

This clonotype was recorded a few times. The chain uses TRBV11-2 and TRBJ2-7; D is uncertain. Germline V lookup: CDR1 SGHAT, CDR2 FQNNGV. Trimming shortened V by 5 bases and J by 3 bases, and 20 bases separated the two germline ends. The CDR3 is 16 residues long. Here the CDR3 reads CASSPTDQVPGYEQYF. CDR3 nucleotide sequence: TGTGCCAGCAGCCCCACCGACCAGGTACCCGGCTACGAGCAGTACTTC.

This clonotype is medium-sized in the sample. The chain links TRBV11-2 to TRBJ2-5, with 7 bases that match TRBD2. This CDR3 region has 17 residues. CDR1 is SGHAT, CDR2 FQNNGV, per germline. Unmatched junction bases numbered 17, after V lost 5 bases and J lost 5 bases. CDR3 amino acids: CASSPGRRYGGGETQYF. The CDR3 region has the DNA TGTGCCAGCAGCCCGGGGCGGCGCTACGGGGGAGGGGAGACCCAGTACTTC.

This clonotype was recorded at least ten times. V usage is TRBV5-6 and J usage is TRBJ1-2; D ambiguous. The ends were cut back, 9 bases at V and 4 bases at J, with 13 bases in the middle. The CDR3 contains 12 residues. Germline CDR1 reads SGHDT; CDR2 reads YYEEEE. CDR3 sequence (DNA): TGTGCCACCCAGGAATGGGGCTATGGCTACACCTTC. Translation gives CATQEWGYGYTF. The full variable domain, completed using reference TRBV5-6 and TRBJ1-2, is DAGVTQSPTHLIKTRGQQVTLRCSPKSGHDTVSWYQQALGQGPQFIFQYYEEEERQRGNFPDRFSGHQFPNYSSELNVNALLLGDSALYLCATQEWGYGYTFGSGTRLTVV.

This clonotype was seen only a few times. The chain carries TRBV9 and TRBJ2-3; D is ambiguous. This CDR3 has 15 amino acids. CDR1 is SGDLS, CDR2 YYNGEE, per germline. Trimming removed 0 bases from V and 2 bases from J, with 10 bases in between. CDR3 bases: TGTGCCAGCAGCGTAGTGCTGGGCAACACAGATACGCAGTATTTT. This encodes CASSVVLGNTDTQYF.

The chain carries TRBV4-3 and TRBJ1-4; the match to TRBD1 covers 8 bases. The germline V gene has CDR1 LGHNA and CDR2 YSLEER. The CDR3 consists of 17 residues. The V and J ends lost 0 bases and 4 bases, in that order; junction bases with no gene match: 7. For the CDR3, the DNA is TGCGCCAGCAGCCAAGAGACCGAGACAGGGGTTAATGAAAAACTGTTTTTT. Translating it yields CASSQETETGVNEKLFF.

Ten or more counts support this clonotype. The chain links TRBV7-8 to TRBJ1-1, with D uncertain. Germline-derived CDR1 and CDR2 are SGHVS and FQNEAQ. There are 13 residues in the CDR3. Trimming took 1 base from V and 6 from J, leaving 9 bases between them. In DNA, the CDR3 is TGTGCCAGCAGCTTAGTTTGGAGATCTGAAGCTTTCTTT. Residues: CASSLVWRSEAFF.

CDR3 amino acids: CASSPKTDTGELFF. CDR3 coding DNA: TGTGCCAGCAGCCCCAAAACAGACACCGGGGAGCTGTTTTTT. The chain carries TRBV6-1 and TRBJ2-2; D is unclear. In germline, CDR1 is MNHNS, CDR2 SASEGT. Trimming removed 6 bases at V and 3 bases at J, with 11 bases between. This CDR3 region has 14 residues.

This clonotype was recorded a few times. This chain uses TRBV5-6 with TRBJ1-2; tentative D call: TRBD1 (6 bases). CDR3 length equals 13 residues. The V and J ends lost 3 bases and 3 bases respectively, with 9 bases between them. CDR1 and CDR2 (germline): SGHDT, YYEEEE. The DNA of the CDR3 is TGTGCCAGCAGCTCTACAGGGTACTATGGCTACACCTTC. Translation: CASSSTGYYGYTF.

V and J are TRBV7-3 and TRBJ2-3; D perhaps matches TRBD2 (7 bases). The CDR3 contains 15 residues. The germline V and J ends were trimmed by 5 bases and 1 base, with 13 bases remaining between them. CDR1 and CDR2 from the germline V gene are SGHTA and FQGTGA. In DNA, the CDR3 is TGTGCCAGCAGCGAGGGGGGGCCGGGCACAGATACGCAGTATTTT. This sequence encodes CASSEGGPGTDTQYF.

In this sample, this clonotype turned up a few times. J is TRBJ1-2 and V is TRBV4-3; 8 bases line up with TRBD1. The CDR3 runs 15 residues. Per the germline V gene, CDR1 is LGHNA and CDR2 is YSLEER. Trimming took 1 base from V and 5 from J; bases not matched to a gene: 6. The CDR3: CASSQAMTGEYGYTF. As DNA, the CDR3 is TGCGCCAGCAGCCAAGCAATGACAGGGGAATATGGCTACACCTTC.